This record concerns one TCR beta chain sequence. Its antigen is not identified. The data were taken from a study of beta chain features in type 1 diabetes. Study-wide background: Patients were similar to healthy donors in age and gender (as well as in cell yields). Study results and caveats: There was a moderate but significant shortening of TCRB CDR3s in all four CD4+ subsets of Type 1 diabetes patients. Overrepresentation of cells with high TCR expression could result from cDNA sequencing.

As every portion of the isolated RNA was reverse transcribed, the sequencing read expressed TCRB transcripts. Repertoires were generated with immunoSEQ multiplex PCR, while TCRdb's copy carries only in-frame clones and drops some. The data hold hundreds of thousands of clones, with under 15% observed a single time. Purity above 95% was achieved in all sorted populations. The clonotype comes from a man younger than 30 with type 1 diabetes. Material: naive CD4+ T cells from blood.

The DNA for the CDR3 is TGTGCCAGCAGTTTATACAGTAGCGGGGGGGCCGGATCCTACAATGAGCAGTTCTTC. This gives the protein CASSLYSSGGAGSYNEQFF. J is TRBJ2-1 and V is TRBV28; TRBD2 matches 11 bases. CDR3 length: 19 residues. The germline V gene encodes CDR1 MDHEN and CDR2 SYDVKM. The V segment lost 1 base and the J segment 1 base; nucleotides outside the gene matches: 9.